The 32 T cell receptor beta chains below all came from one sample that was sequenced in a study of vaccination effects on CD4 cells after COVID-19 (dated by TCRdb to about 2022). After around eleven days of culture, CD4+ T cells were isolated with the EasySep CD4+ T cell isolation kit. Preparation of the library involved the immunoSEQ multiplex PCR assay. The source is immuneACCESS, and TCRdb retained only in-frame sequences with V and J called. Part of the clones is not carried over; for the studies checked, unresolved V genes explain less than half of this, and the remainder is unexplained. The sample data list some 40,000 clones, and under 85% of these were observed just once. In total, the top ten clones hold over 2.5% of the sample. These receptors' antigens are unknown. This specimen was CD4+ T cells from PBMCs cultured without peptide, taken before COVID-19 vaccination. The receptor set was obtained from a human donor who received a COVID-19 vaccine.

This clone was observed a few times. The chain couples TRBV12-3 or TRBV12-4 to TRBJ1-2; possibly TRBD1 for D (5 bases). Trimming left V 6 bases short and J 4 bases short, with 12 bases between. CDR3 size: 13 residues. The CDR3 sequence is CASRLNRGYGYTF. CDR3 coding DNA: TGTGCCAGCAGACTCAATAGGGGCTATGGCTACACCTTC.

The chain combines TRBV19 with TRBJ1-4; no reliable D call. The CDR3 consists of 15 residues. V was clipped by 11 bases and J by 8 bases, with 24 bases between them. Germline CDR1 is LNHDA and CDR2 is SQIVND (reference sequence). The CDR3 nucleotides are TGTGCCTCCGAGGCAGGCCCCGCACCGGGGGAAAAACTGTTTTTT. It encodes CASEAGPAPGEKLFF.

There are a few counts of this clone. V and J are TRBV5-1 and TRBJ1-1, with a possible D match to TRBD1 (5 bases). Germline lookup yields CDR1 SGHRS and CDR2 YFSETQ. Trimming shortened V by 4 bases and J by 3 bases, and 10 bases separated the two germline ends. The CDR3 covers 13 residues. CDR3 protein: CASSRLGDTEAFF. The CDR3 nucleotides read TGCGCCAGCAGCCGGCTGGGGGACACTGAAGCTTTCTTT.

This chain joins TRBV7-2 and TRBJ2-7; 10 bases are a match to TRBD2. V was clipped by 3 bases and J by 3 bases; unmatched bases: 8. There are 16 residues in the CDR3. Germline CDR1 SGHTA, CDR2 FQGNSA. The CDR3: CASSLGSGGAGYEQYF. CDR3 sequence (DNA): TGTGCCAGCAGCTTGGGGAGCGGGGGGGCGGGCTACGAGCAGTACTTC.

The genes are TRBV7-2 and TRBJ2-3; 8 bases align to TRBD2. V lost 10 bases, J lost 0 bases, and 6 bases stayed unmatched. CDR3 length equals 14 residues. The germline V gene has CDR1 SGHTA and CDR2 FQGNSA. The CDR3: CATLAGISTDTQYF. CDR3 DNA: TGTGCCACCCTAGCGGGTATTAGCACAGATACGCAGTATTTT.

The gene calls are TRBV4-2 and TRBJ1-4; D not resolved. This CDR3 comprises 15 residues. CDR1 is LGHNA and CDR2 is YNFKEQ in the germline V gene. V gave up 1 base and J gave up 6 bases, with 12 bases separating them. CDR3 nucleotides: TGTGCCAGCAGCCAAGCGGACGGAGGCGATGAAAAACTGTTTTTT. Translation: CASSQADGGDEKLFF.

This clone was detected only once. The chain recombines TRBV6-2 or TRBV6-3 with TRBJ2-5; D is ambiguous. The CDR3 sequence is 12 residues long. V was trimmed by 2 bases and J by 4 bases, leaving 5 bases between them. Germline assignment: CDR1 MNHEY and CDR2 SVGEGT. The CDR3 loop is CASSYVGETQYF. The CDR3 nucleotides read TGTGCCAGCAGTTACGTGGGAGAGACCCAGTACTTC.

The J gene is TRBJ1-2, the V gene TRBV20-1; the D gene is possibly TRBD1 (5 bases). The CDR3 length is 11 residues. The V and J ends lost 3 bases and 8 bases respectively, with 10 bases between them. The germline V gene has CDR1 DFQATT and CDR2 SNEGSKA (reference sequence). CDR3 nucleotide sequence: TGCAGTGCTAGTCCCTGGGACGGCTACACCTTC. This translates into CSASPWDGYTF.

The chain is built from TRBV6-5 and TRBJ1-2; 9 positions agree with TRBD1. The CDR3 runs to 13 residues. V trimming: 5 bases; J trimming: 4 bases; junction bases outside the gene matches: 2. In germline, CDR1 is MNHEY, CDR2 SVGAGI. The CDR3 is CASSTTGGYGYTF. The CDR3 bases are TGTGCCAGCAGTACGACAGGGGGCTATGGCTACACCTTC.

CDR3 loop: CASSPGRNYGYTF. The CDR3 nucleotides are TGTGCCAGCAGCCCCGGGCGGAACTATGGCTACACCTTC. This rearrangement joins TRBV7-6 to TRBJ1-2, with D unclear. V was trimmed by 5 bases and J by 2 bases, leaving 9 bases between them. The CDR3 is 13 amino acids. Germline V lookup: CDR1 SGHVS, CDR2 FNYEAQ.

V gene TRBV19 combines with J gene TRBJ2-5; TRBD1 matches 8 bases. With V trimmed by 8 bases and J by 7 bases, 3 bases remained unmatched. The germline V gene encodes CDR1 LNHDA and CDR2 SQIVND (reference sequence). The CDR3 has 11 residues. CDR3 residues: CASQGAGTQYF. CDR3 sequence (DNA): TGTGCCAGTCAGGGGGCCGGGACCCAGTACTTC.

The gene calls are TRBV6-2 or TRBV6-3 and TRBJ2-1, with 10 bases identical to TRBD1. With V trimmed by 0 bases and J by 8 bases, 10 bases remained unmatched. The CDR3 totals 17 residues. In germline, CDR1 is MNHEY, CDR2 SVGEGT. CDR3 in amino acids: CASSYSAWTGGGYEQFF. The CDR3 nucleotides are TGTGCCAGCAGTTACTCAGCCTGGACAGGGGGTGGGTATGAGCAGTTCTTC.

The chain carries TRBV7-2 and TRBJ1-2, with D possibly matching TRBD1 (6 bases). V dropped 1 base and J dropped 5 bases, with 11 bases sitting between them. The CDR3 consists of 14 residues. Looked up from germline, CDR1 is SGHTA and CDR2 is FQGNSA. The CDR3 protein is CASSLVPTGYGYTF. The CDR3 DNA reads TGTGCCAGCAGCTTAGTACCGACAGGTTATGGCTACACCTTC. Full variable domain (missing parts from reference TRBV7-2 and TRBJ1-2): GAGVSQSPSNKVTEKGKDVELRCDPISGHTALYWYRQSLGQGLEFLIYFQGNSAPDKSGLPSDRFSAERTGGSVSTLTIQRTQQEDSAVYLCASSLVPTGYGYTFGSGTRLTVV.

The chain is built from TRBV5-1 and TRBJ1-2; 7 bases match TRBD1. V was pared by 6 bases and J by 7 bases, with 12 bases of the junction left unmatched. The germline V gene encodes CDR1 SGHRS and CDR2 YFSETQ. The CDR3 has 14 amino acids. The CDR3 region has the DNA TGCGCCAGCACCGCTGGACAGGTCAGGGGTGGCTACACCTTC. Translation: CASTAGQVRGGYTF.

V usage is TRBV19 and J usage is TRBJ2-3, with 12 bases identical to TRBD2. Trimming took 3 bases from V and 4 from J; bases not matched to a gene: 14. Germline lookup yields CDR1 LNHDA and CDR2 SQIVND (reference sequence). The CDR3 length is 19 residues. The CDR3 DNA reads TGTGCCAGTAGTATGGTACTAGCGGGGGGCCTAGGTCGGTCAGATACGCAGTATTTT. Translation gives CASSMVLAGGLGRSDTQYF.

This clone was seen more than once but under ten times. V is TRBV7-3 and J is TRBJ1-5, with D perhaps matching TRBD1 (5 bases). V was shortened by 1 base and J by 6 bases, with 7 bases between the two germline ends. This CDR3 comprises 13 residues. The germline CDR1 and CDR2 sequences are SGHTA and FQGTGA. The CDR3 nucleotides are TGTGCCAGCAGCTTAATTGGGGGTCAGCCCCAGCATTTT. Amino acids: CASSLIGGQPQHF.

The rearrangement joins TRBV7-9 to TRBJ2-3; D gene unclear. There are 12 residues in the CDR3. Looked up from germline, CDR1 is SEHNR and CDR2 is FQNEAQ (reference sequence). V dropped 1 base and J dropped 7 bases, with 6 bases sitting between them. Written as DNA, the CDR3 is TGTGCCAGCAGCTTAGTTTTCCATACGCAGTATTTT. Translation: CASSLVFHTQYF.

The chain employs TRBV9 and TRBJ2-7; TRBD1 matches at 7 bases. This CDR3 has 14 amino acids. Germline lookup yields CDR1 SGDLS and CDR2 YYNGEE. Unmatched junction bases numbered 4, after V lost 0 bases and J lost 4 bases. The CDR3 sequence is CASSVEGASYEQYF. CDR3 sequence (DNA): TGTGCCAGCAGCGTAGAGGGGGCTAGTTACGAGCAGTACTTC.

The rearrangement uses TRBV6-5 and TRBJ2-7, with unresolved D. Germline loops: CDR1 MNHEY, CDR2 SVGAGI. The V end lost 8 bases, the J end lost 1 base, and 15 bases lay between the germline ends. The CDR3 sequence is 14 residues long. The CDR3 is CASSEDVRSYEQYF. CDR3 DNA sequence: TGTGCCAGCTCCGAGGACGTGAGATCCTACGAGCAGTACTTC.

The chain recombines TRBV28 with TRBJ2-7; 8 bases are a match to TRBD1. The germline V gene encodes CDR1 MDHEN and CDR2 SYDVKM. The CDR3 runs to 16 residues. The J segment lost 2 bases and the V segment lost 6 bases, leaving 12 bases of the junction unmatched. CDR3 sequence (DNA): TGTGCCAGCAGCCGGACCGGGACAGGTTCCCCCTACGAGCAGTACTTC. This sequence encodes CASSRTGTGSPYEQYF.

The rearrangement joins TRBV18 to TRBJ1-3; D gene ambiguous. Germline-derived CDR1 and CDR2 are KGHSH and LQKENI. CDR3 length equals 14 residues. V dropped 2 bases and J dropped 4 bases, with 9 bases sitting between them. Here the CDR3 reads CASSPKGSGNTIYF. CDR3 DNA sequence: TGTGCCAGCTCACCAAAAGGGTCGGGAAACACCATATATTTT.

The V call is TRBV4-2, the J call TRBJ2-5, with 8 bases identical to TRBD1. CDR3 size: 16 residues. The ends lost 3 bases at V and 4 bases at J; junction bases unmatched: 10. From germline, CDR1 is LGHNA and CDR2 YNFKEQ. The CDR3 nucleotides read TGTGCCAGCAGCCAGAGAGGGATAACAGGGGGAGAGACCCAGTACTTC. Protein sequence: CASSQRGITGGETQYF.

The CDR3 nucleotides read TGTGCCAGCAGTGGAGGACAGGGTAGGAGAATGGGCTACACCTTC. Translated, it gives CASSGGQGRRMGYTF. The rearrangement joins TRBV27 to TRBJ1-2; 8 bases are shared with TRBD1. V was clipped by 5 bases and J by 8 bases; unmatched bases: 13. The CDR3 covers 15 residues. Germline lookup yields CDR1 MNHEY and CDR2 SMNVEV (reference sequence).

The V gene is TRBV18, the J gene TRBJ2-5; 7 bases align to TRBD2. Trimming removed 9 bases from V and 1 base from J; junction bases left unmatched: 5. The CDR3 has 13 amino acids. Germline V lookup: CDR1 KGHSH, CDR2 LQKENI. CDR3 nucleotides: TGTGCCAGTTCCAGCGGGATCCAAGAGACCCAGTACTTC. Residues: CASSSGIQETQYF.

This chain links TRBV5-3 with TRBJ1-1, with D hard to call. TRBV5-3 falls under the ORF class, with uncertain function. V was shortened by 0 bases and J by 0 bases, with 6 bases between the two germline ends. The CDR3 extends over 14 amino acids. The CDR3 coding sequence is TGTGCCAGAAGCTTGGCTTCAGTGAACACTGAAGCTTTCTTT. Protein product: CARSLASVNTEAFF.

The CDR3 nucleotides are TGTGCCAGCAGCCAGGGACAGTATGAAAAACTGTTTTTT. Amino acid sequence: CASSQGQYEKLFF. The V gene is TRBV7-9, the J gene TRBJ1-4, with TRBD1 matching over 7 bases. CDR1 and CDR2 (germline): SEHNR, FQNEAQ (reference sequence). The CDR3 runs 13 residues. The V segment lost 5 bases and the J segment 6 bases; nucleotides outside the gene matches: 3.

The gene calls are TRBV18 and TRBJ1-2; D call uncertain. The germline gives CDR1 KGHSH, CDR2 LQKENI. This CDR3 is built from 14 residues. V dropped 1 base and J dropped 8 bases, with 14 bases sitting between them. The CDR3 sequence is CASSPLVAPKGYTF. The CDR3 DNA reads as TGTGCCAGCTCACCACTAGTCGCCCCTAAAGGCTACACCTTC.

This clone was seen just once. The chain combines TRBV6-2 or TRBV6-3 with TRBJ1-2; no clear D gene. CDR1 MNHEY and CDR2 SVGEGT come from the germline V gene. The CDR3 covers 14 residues. With 3 bases removed from V and 11 bases from J, the gap between germline ends came to 19 bases. The DNA of the CDR3 is TGTGCCAGCAGTTATCCGGGGTCCAGTCGGCGGTACACCTTC. It encodes CASSYPGSSRRYTF.

The chain links TRBV6-5 to TRBJ1-6; D is unclear. The germline CDR1 and CDR2 sequences are MNHEY and SVGAGI. The CDR3 contains 15 residues. V gave up 6 bases and J gave up 8 bases, with 17 bases separating them. The CDR3 is CASSHHGLLDSPLHF. The CDR3 nucleotides read TGTGCCAGCAGCCACCACGGCCTACTGGATTCACCCCTCCACTTT.

The chain couples TRBV4-3 to TRBJ1-2; D perhaps matches TRBD1 (6 bases). Germline values: CDR1 LGHNA, CDR2 YSLEER. The ends were cut back, 0 bases at V and 3 bases at J, with 8 bases in the middle. The CDR3 extends over 14 amino acids. The CDR3 sequence: CASSQDGGYYGYTF. CDR3 sequence (DNA): TGCGCCAGCAGCCAAGATGGGGGCTACTATGGCTACACCTTC.

The CDR3 region is CASSIIGSNMDEQFF. Here the CDR3 DNA reads TGTGCCAGTAGTATAATCGGCAGCAATATGGATGAGCAGTTCTTC. The chain is built from TRBV19 and TRBJ2-1; D not certain. The V end was cut by 2 bases, the J end by 8 bases, with 16 bases between. CDR1 is LNHDA, CDR2 SQIVND, per germline (reference sequence). The CDR3 length is 15 residues.

This clone showed up just once. The gene calls are TRBV30 and TRBJ2-2, with D perhaps matching TRBD1 (6 bases). The V gene lost 4 bases and the J gene lost 1 base, with 10 bases spanning the gap. The CDR3 is made up of 14 amino acids. Germline V gene data show CDR1 as GTSNPN and CDR2 as SVGIG (reference sequence). DNA of the CDR3: TGTGCCTGGAAGGGACAAGGGAACACCGGGGAGCTGTTTTTT. Protein product: CAWKGQGNTGELFF.